A single sample is the source of the 25 T cell receptor beta chains below, sequenced in a study of breast tumors, draining lymph nodes, adjacent tissues. Axillary draining lymph nodes of breast cancer patients supplied the node samples. TCRdb re-derived calls from the multiplex PCR reads in MiXCR, one entry per CDR3 protein. The sample carries tens of thousands of distinct CDR3 sequences, roughly 29% recorded once. The sequenced material came from axillary lymph node tissue. The source of these receptors is a female donor with breast cancer. Some clones in this sample may be carry-over from other donors' samples.

This clonotype was detected many times. V gene TRBV13 combines with J gene TRBJ2-7, with D maybe TRBD1 (6 bases). Trimming stripped 1 base from V and 4 bases from J, with 17 bases between. This CDR3 has 16 residues. Germline V gene sequence: CDR1 PRHDT, CDR2 FYEKMQ (reference sequence). The CDR3 DNA is TGTGCCAGCAGCTTAGAGTCCAGGGGAAATTTTTACGAGCAGTACTTC. It yields the protein CASSLESRGNFYEQYF.

There are many counts of this clonotype. The chain uses TRBV5-1 and TRBJ2-7; TRBD1 might be the D (6 bases). Germline V gene lookup returns CDR1 SGHRS and CDR2 YFSETQ. Between the trimmed V and J ends, which lost 4 bases and 4 bases, there was a span of 12 bases. This CDR3 spans 13 amino acids. CDR3 sequence: CASSVKTGYEQYF. The CDR3 DNA follows: TGCGCCAGCAGCGTTAAAACAGGGTACGAGCAGTACTTC.

This clonotype was observed many times. The rearrangement uses TRBV12-3 or TRBV12-4 and TRBJ1-1; D is unresolved. V was clipped by 0 bases and J by 1 base, with 12 bases between them. CDR3 length: 16 amino acids. DNA of the CDR3: TGTGCCAGCAGTTTAGCGGGGTACAGCAGGAACACTGAAGCTTTCTTT. It encodes CASSLAGYSRNTEAFF.

The rearrangement uses TRBV11-2 and TRBJ2-1, with D tentatively TRBD1 or TRBD2 (5 bases each). Germline V gene lookup returns CDR1 SGHAT and CDR2 FQNNGV. The V end lost 5 bases, the J end lost 10 bases, and 15 bases lay between the germline ends. This CDR3 is built from 13 residues. CDR3 in DNA: TGTGCCAGCAGCATGAACCGGGGCACGGAGCAGTTCTTC. Amino acid sequence: CASSMNRGTEQFF.

This clonotype was observed a handful of times. CDR3 DNA: TGTGCCACCCGGGTCGGGGGGGGGGAGACCCAGTACTTC. Residues: CATRVGGGETQYF. The chain recombines TRBV19 with TRBJ2-5; 8 nucleotides agree with TRBD2. The V gene's germline CDR1 is LNHDA and CDR2 SQIVND (reference sequence). The CDR3 covers 13 residues. The J segment lost 5 bases and the V segment lost 10 bases, leaving 9 bases of the junction unmatched.

This clonotype was counted at least ten times. V and J are TRBV10-1 and TRBJ2-3; 13 bases match TRBD2. Germline V gene sequence: CDR1 WNHNN, CDR2 SYGVQD (reference sequence). V was clipped by 2 bases and J by 5 bases; unmatched bases: 1. CDR3 length: 15 amino acids. This CDR3 is CASSEGLAGVDTQYF. The CDR3 DNA reads as TGCGCCAGCAGTGAGGGACTAGCGGGAGTAGATACGCAGTATTTT.

The rearrangement joins TRBV6-6 to TRBJ1-1, with D perhaps matching TRBD1 (6 bases). CDR3 length: 14 amino acids. Looked up from germline, CDR1 is MNHNY and CDR2 is SVGAGI (reference sequence). Between the trimmed V and J ends, which lost 6 bases and 0 bases, there was a span of 11 bases. CDR3 amino acids: CASRPGDLNTEAFF. Written as DNA, the CDR3 is TGTGCCAGCAGACCAGGGGACCTGAACACTGAAGCTTTCTTT.

The V call is TRBV5-4, the J call TRBJ2-4; either TRBD1 or TRBD2 may supply D (5 bases each). Germline lookup yields CDR1 SGHNT and CDR2 YYREEE (reference sequence). The CDR3 sequence is 16 residues long. Trimming shortened V by 0 bases and J by 0 bases, and 10 bases separated the two germline ends. The CDR3 DNA reads as TGTGCCAGCAGCTTGGCCGGGGCTCTAGCCAAAAACATTCAGTACTTC. Amino acids: CASSLAGALAKNIQYF.

The chain couples TRBV6-2 or TRBV6-3 to TRBJ2-1, with 7 nucleotides matching TRBD2. The CDR3 is made up of 17 amino acids. Looked up from germline, CDR1 is MNHEY and CDR2 is SVGEGT. The V segment lost 5 bases and the J segment 9 bases; nucleotides outside the gene matches: 19. CDR3 sequence: CASSHPGAGVLVGEQFF. CDR3 in DNA: TGTGCCAGCAGTCACCCCGGCGCGGGAGTCTTAGTTGGTGAGCAGTTCTTC.

Comment on this clonotype: Since a much larger clone is just one base distant, this may be a read error. V is TRBV7-6 and J is TRBJ1-1, with D uncertain. The V end was cut by 4 bases, the J end by 1 base, with 4 bases between. The germline gives CDR1 SGHVS, CDR2 FNYEAQ. The CDR3 consists of 12 residues. In nucleotides, the CDR3 is TGTGCCAGCAGCTCCTCGAACACTGAAGCTTTCTTT. The encoded protein is CASSSSNTEAFF. Full variable domain (missing parts from reference TRBV7-6 and TRBJ1-1): GAGVSQSPRYKVTKRGQDVALRCDPISGHVSLYWYRQALGQGPEFLTYFNYEAQQDKSGLPNDRFSAERPEGSISTLTIQRTEQRDSAMYRCASSSSNTEAFFGQGTRLTVV.

The chain joins TRBV5-6 to TRBJ1-2; 7 positions match TRBD1. Germline V CDR1 and CDR2: SGHDT, YYEEEE. Trimming took 0 bases from V and 5 from J; bases not matched to a gene: 4. The CDR3 is 14 residues long. The CDR3 spells CASSLGGGSYGYTF. The CDR3 DNA reads TGTGCCAGCAGCTTGGGAGGGGGCAGTTATGGCTACACCTTC.

This clonotype was counted ten times or more. J is TRBJ2-1 and V is TRBV4-1, with 9 bases fitting TRBD2. J lost 9 bases, V lost 2 bases, and 8 bases had no gene match. CDR1 is MGHRA and CDR2 is YSYEKL in the germline V gene. This CDR3 has 15 residues. This chain's CDR3 is CASSQLAGEMVEQFF. The CDR3 region has the DNA TGCGCCAGCAGCCAATTAGCGGGAGAAATGGTTGAGCAGTTCTTC.

This clonotype has at least ten counts. V usage is TRBV11-3 and J usage is TRBJ2-7; D is possibly TRBD2 (6 bases). Germline V gene sequence: CDR1 SGHNT, CDR2 YENEEA. V was pared by 8 bases and J by 6 bases, with 11 bases between. The CDR3 is 11 amino acids. CDR3 sequence reads: CASRLVCEQYF. The CDR3 DNA reads as TGTGCCAGCCGACTAGTCTGCGAGCAGTACTTC.

In its sample, this clonotype was seen many times. This sequence joins TRBV20-1 and TRBJ1-1; D is possibly TRBD1 (5 bases). In germline, CDR1 is DFQATT, CDR2 SNEGSKA (reference sequence). There are 11 residues in the CDR3. The V gene lost 5 bases and the J gene lost 6 bases, with 10 bases spanning the gap. CDR3 DNA sequence: TGCAGTGCTCTTCGACAGCCTGAAGCTTTCTTT. This translates into CSALRQPEAFF.

This clonotype was observed many times. A read error is possible here, since a much larger clone lies one base away. The V call is TRBV7-2, the J call TRBJ1-2; the D gene is possibly TRBD1 (6 bases). Per the germline V gene, CDR1 is SGHTA and CDR2 is FQGNSA. There are 15 residues in the CDR3. For the CDR3, the DNA is TGTGCCAGCAGCTTAGATGGGGACACGCCGGGAGGCTACCCCTTC. Residues: CASSLDGDTPGGYPF.

In its sample, this clonotype was seen a few times. The rearrangement joins TRBV5-1 to TRBJ1-1, with TRBD1 as a possible D gene (6 bases). Germline V gives CDR1 SGHRS, CDR2 YFSETQ. The ends were cut back, 6 bases at V and 1 base at J, with 13 bases in the middle. This CDR3 contains 14 residues. This CDR3 reads CASNQDSTNTEAFF. For the CDR3, the DNA is TGCGCCAGCAACCAGGACAGTACGAACACTGAAGCTTTCTTT.

This clonotype was seen repeatedly, ten times or more. The chain has TRBV5-4 and TRBJ2-7; perhaps TRBD2 as D (5 bases). There are 14 residues in the CDR3. V was clipped by 0 bases and J by 4 bases, with 11 bases between them. Germline loops: CDR1 SGHNT, CDR2 YYREEE (reference sequence). CDR3 in DNA: TGTGCCAGCAGCTTGGGTCAGGAGGAATACGAGCAGTACTTC. Its protein product is CASSLGQEEYEQYF.

This chain connects TRBV6-5 to TRBJ2-1; 8 positions agree with TRBD2. Per the germline V gene, CDR1 is MNHEY and CDR2 is SVGAGI. J was trimmed by 6 bases and V by 7 bases; bases with no gene match: 11. This CDR3 is built from 15 residues. The CDR3 DNA reads TGTGCCAGCACTCCTAGCGGGTCCCCCTCCAATGAGCAGTTCTTC. Protein product: CASTPSGSPSNEQFF.

The chain uses TRBV7-9 and TRBJ2-2; no reliable D call. The CDR3 consists of 14 residues. The V and J ends lost 4 bases and 3 bases respectively, with 9 bases between them. CDR1 is SEHNR, CDR2 FQNEAQ, per germline (reference sequence). CDR3 in DNA: TGTGCCAGCAGCTCAGTAGCCTACACCGGGGAGCTGTTTTTT. It codes for CASSSVAYTGELFF.

The table lists this clonotype with many counts. The chain employs TRBV2 and TRBJ1-2; D gene uncertain. This CDR3 comprises 12 residues. Looked up from germline, CDR1 is SNHLY and CDR2 is FYNNEI. Trimming cost V 6 bases and J 4 bases, with 9 bases left between them. CDR3 in DNA: TGTGCCAGCAGCGACGGCCTCTATGGCTACACCTTC. Its translation is CASSDGLYGYTF. The full variable domain, with the rest looked up from reference TRBV2 and TRBJ1-2, is EPEVTQTPSHQVTQMGQEVILRCVPISNHLYFYWYRQILGQKVEFLVSFYNNEISEKSEIFDDQFSVERPDGSNFTLKIRSTKLEDSAMYFCASSDGLYGYTFGSGTRLTVV.

The chain uses TRBV7-2 and TRBJ2-2; D unclear. CDR3 length: 14 residues. V lost 5 bases and J lost 7, with 14 bases in between. Germline-derived CDR1 and CDR2 are SGHTA and FQGNSA. The CDR3 region has the DNA TGTGCCAGCAGCCCACTCTGGTCCAGCGGGGAGCTGTTTTTT. Translated, it gives CASSPLWSSGELFF.

This clonotype has at least ten counts. The CDR3 DNA reads TGCGCCAGCAGCCCGGGAGATGGCACCGGGGAGCTGTTTTTT. The encoded protein is CASSPGDGTGELFF. The V and J genes are TRBV5-1 and TRBJ2-2; D might be TRBD2 (6 bases). The V gene lost 4 bases and the J gene lost 4 bases, with 11 bases spanning the gap. Looked up from germline, CDR1 is SGHRS and CDR2 is YFSETQ. This CDR3 contains 14 residues.

This clonotype was observed many times. The DNA of the CDR3 is TGCAGCGTTGATCCCCAGACAGGGCGGCTGACCCAGTACTTC. It specifies CSVDPQTGRLTQYF. The chain has TRBV29-1 and TRBJ2-5, with 7 bases fitting TRBD1. From germline, CDR1 is SQVTM and CDR2 ANQGSEA. The CDR3 runs 14 residues. V shed 3 bases and J 7 bases; nucleotides not matched to a gene: 11.

For this clonotype: This may be a read error: a much more frequent sequence differs by one nucleotide. The V and J genes are TRBV6-2 or TRBV6-3 and TRBJ2-5, with 14 bases matching TRBD2. This CDR3 comprises 20 residues. CDR1 and CDR2 (germline): MNHEY, SVGEGT. The DNA of the CDR3 is TGTGTCAGCAGTCCCGATAAGACTAGCGGGAGGGACCCCTACCAAGAGACCCAGTACTTC. This translates into CVSSPDKTSGRDPYQETQYF.

This clonotype was counted a single time. The chain combines TRBV5-4 with TRBJ2-2; D might be TRBD2 (6 bases). Germline CDR1 is SGHNT and CDR2 is YYREEE (reference sequence). CDR3 length: 17 amino acids. V was trimmed by 3 bases and J by 0 bases, leaving 15 bases between them. CDR3 DNA: TGTGCCAGCAGCTCGTGGGGAGGTGGAGCGAACACCGGGGAGCTGTTTTTT. The encoded protein is CASSSWGGGANTGELFF.